Shown below are 18 T cell receptor beta chains from a single sample sequenced in a study of T cells after posttransplantation cyclophosphamide. Sequencing used immunoSEQ multiplex PCR; TCRdb keeps in-frame clones, though not all of them. The sample carries more than 8,500 clones, approximately 92% recorded once. The sequenced sample was memory CD4+ T cells sorted from PBMCs. The receptors here all came from a woman aged 60-75 years in good health, CMV-negative, and a related stem cell transplant donor.

This chain uses TRBV2 with TRBJ1-4; D is uncertain. The CDR3 spans 14 residues. Germline V gene sequence: CDR1 SNHLY, CDR2 FYNNEI. Trimming stripped 8 bases from V and 0 bases from J, with 10 bases between. CDR3 sequence reads: CASLRSSTNEKLFF. CDR3 DNA sequence: TGTGCCAGCCTAAGATCCTCAACTAATGAAAAACTGTTTTTT.

This chain connects TRBV12-5 to TRBJ2-3, with a possible D match to TRBD1 (7 bases). Germline CDR1 reads LGHNT; CDR2 reads FRNRAP. The CDR3 has 15 residues. Trimming left V 4 bases short and J 0 bases short, with 11 bases between. CDR3 nucleotides: TGTGCTAGTGGTTCACAGGGGACTAGCACAGATACGCAGTATTTT. Amino acid sequence: CASGSQGTSTDTQYF.

The gene calls are TRBV7-2 and TRBJ1-6, with TRBD1 matching 9 bases. This CDR3 is 17 amino acids long. The germline gives CDR1 SGHTA, CDR2 FQGNSA. Germline trimming cut 3 bases from V and 7 bases from J; bases unmatched to any gene: 10. The CDR3 DNA follows: TGTGCCAGCAGCTTCAGAACTGCGGGACAGGGAAATTCACCCCTCCACTTT. Translating it yields CASSFRTAGQGNSPLHF.

The V call is TRBV10-3, the J call TRBJ2-3, with TRBD1 matching over 7 bases. The CDR3 is 13 residues long. Trimming at V came to 8 bases and at J to 2 bases, leaving 4 bases not matched to a gene. Germline assignment: CDR1 ENHRY and CDR2 SYGVKD. The CDR3 nucleotides are TGTGCCATCGGGGACAGCTTCACAGATACGCAGTATTTT. Translation gives CAIGDSFTDTQYF.

This chain uses TRBV7-2 with TRBJ2-5; D call uncertain. The CDR3 sequence is 12 residues long. V lost 5 bases to trimming and J lost 3 bases, with 7 bases between them. Germline CDR1 and CDR2: SGHTA and FQGNSA. The CDR3: CASSPSEETQYF. CDR3 coding DNA: TGTGCCAGCAGCCCCTCGGAAGAGACCCAGTACTTC.

This clone was seen more than once but under ten times. This sequence joins TRBV27 and TRBJ1-6; TRBD1 agrees at 7 bases. V shed 2 bases and J 16 bases; nucleotides not matched to a gene: 17. Germline-derived CDR1 and CDR2 are MNHEY and SMNVEV (reference sequence). The CDR3 length is 16 residues. The CDR3: CASSLEHRAGGFALHF. For the CDR3, the DNA is TGTGCCAGCAGTTTAGAGCATAGGGCAGGGGGGTTCGCTCTCCACTTT.

This chain connects TRBV14 to TRBJ2-4, with 7 bases lining up with TRBD1. The CDR3 is 15 residues long. Germline CDR1 reads SGHDN; CDR2 reads FVKESK. V lost 4 bases, J lost 8 bases, and 11 bases stayed unmatched. For the CDR3, the DNA is TGTGCCAGCAGCCGTGGAACGACAGGGCTGTACATTCAGTACTTC. Translation: CASSRGTTGLYIQYF.

The chain combines TRBV2 with TRBJ2-2; the D gene is possibly TRBD2 (6 bases). V lost 5 bases, J lost 4 bases, and 14 bases lay in between. The germline V gene encodes CDR1 SNHLY and CDR2 FYNNEI. This CDR3 contains 15 residues. CDR3 in amino acids: CASSRTGLLTGELFF. The CDR3 DNA reads TGTGCCAGCAGTCGGACGGGACTCCTCACCGGGGAGCTGTTTTTT.

The rearrangement links TRBV7-1 to TRBJ1-6; no clear D gene. TRBV7-1 is an ORF, and what it does is uncertain. The CDR3 extends over 14 amino acids. V was trimmed by 4 bases and J by 6 bases, leaving 10 bases between them. The DNA for the CDR3 is TGTGCCAGCAGCTTAGAGGCGCCTAATTCACCCCTCCACTTT. As protein: CASSLEAPNSPLHF.

V and J are TRBV5-1 and TRBJ1-1; D perhaps matches TRBD1 (6 bases). The germline V and J ends were trimmed by 0 bases and 4 bases, with 13 bases remaining between them. Germline V gene lookup returns CDR1 SGHRS and CDR2 YFSETQ. The CDR3 runs to 15 residues. CDR3 in DNA: TGCGCCAGCAGCTTGGGAAGGGGGACGGGCACTGAAGCTTTCTTT. Its protein product is CASSLGRGTGTEAFF.

Details on this clone: Sequence at one end of the junction differs from germline and may be a read error. The same CDR3 is also encoded by other DNA sequences in this sample. The chain recombines TRBV15 with TRBJ1-6, with D unclear. There are 17 residues in the CDR3. Germline V gene lookup returns CDR1 LNHNV and CDR2 YYDKDF (reference sequence). CDR3 coding DNA: TGTGCCACCAGCAGAGATCGGGGAACTCGGAGCAATTCCCCCCTCCACTTT. It translates to CATSRDRGTRSNSPLHF.

The CDR3, as DNA: TGTGCCACCAGCAGGGACAGGGTTAGGGATGAGCAGTTCTTC. Its protein product is CATSRDRVRDEQFF. This chain joins TRBV15 and TRBJ2-1; 8 nucleotides match TRBD1. Germline V lookup: CDR1 LNHNV, CDR2 YYDKDF (reference sequence). Losses at the gene ends were 3 bases for V and 8 bases for J; bases not matched to a gene: 6. The CDR3 has 14 residues. Using reference TRBV15 and TRBJ2-1 for the parts outside the CDR3, the full variable domain is DAMVIQNPRYQVTQFGKPVTLSCSQTLNHNVMYWYQQKSSQAPKLLFHYYDKDFNNEADTPDNFQSRRPNTSFCFLDIRSPGLGDTAMYLCATSRDRVRDEQFFGPGTRLTVL.

This chain uses TRBV5-4 with TRBJ2-5; possible D gene TRBD1, 5 bases. The germline CDR1 and CDR2 sequences are SGHNT and YYREEE (reference sequence). This CDR3 is built from 13 residues. Trimming stripped 2 bases from V and 5 bases from J, with 10 bases between. The CDR3 nucleotides are TGTGCCAGCAGCTTTCAGGCAGGGGAGACCCAGTACTTC. Protein: CASSFQAGETQYF. The variable domain in full, with the rest retrieved from reference TRBV5-4 and TRBJ2-5, is ETGVTQSPTHLIKTRGQQVTLRCSSQSGHNTVSWYQQALGQGPQFIFQYYREEENGRGNFPPRFSGLQFPNYSSELNVNALELDDSALYLCASSFQAGETQYFGPGTRLLVL.

Details on this clone: Distinct nucleotide sequences in the sample also encode this CDR3. V is TRBV18 and J is TRBJ1-1; D unresolved. The CDR3 totals 15 residues. Germline CDR1 reads KGHSH; CDR2 reads LQKENI. Trimming took 3 bases from V and 6 from J, leaving 17 bases between them. CDR3 sequence: CASSPSPGSGSEAFF. In DNA, the CDR3 is TGTGCCAGCTCACCGAGCCCGGGGAGCGGATCTGAAGCTTTCTTT.

The J gene is TRBJ1-5, the V gene TRBV28; a possible D gene is TRBD1 (6 bases). V lost 3 bases to trimming and J lost 2 bases, with 11 bases between them. This CDR3 has 15 residues. The germline CDR1 and CDR2 sequences are MDHEN and SYDVKM. The CDR3 DNA is TGTGCCAGCAGTTTTAAAAGACAGGGCAATCAGCCCCAGCATTTT. This translates into CASSFKRQGNQPQHF.

The rearrangement links TRBV4-2 to TRBJ2-5; 9 positions agree with TRBD2. The CDR3 runs 16 residues. With 2 bases clipped from V and 2 bases from J, the junction kept 6 bases outside the gene matches. CDR1 and CDR2 (germline): LGHNA, YNFKEQ. In nucleotides, the CDR3 is TGTGCCAGCAGCCAACCCCTAGCGGGGCGGCAAGAGACCCAGTACTTC. The encoded protein is CASSQPLAGRQETQYF.

This chain connects TRBV5-6 to TRBJ2-7, with 7 bases fitting TRBD2. CDR1 and CDR2 from the germline V gene are SGHDT and YYEEEE. The CDR3 sequence is 15 residues long. V shed 4 bases, J shed 4 bases, and the junction held 11 bases outside the gene matches. This CDR3 is CASSPLGREGYEQYF. CDR3 bases: TGTGCCAGCAGCCCCCTGGGCAGGGAGGGGTACGAGCAGTACTTC.

The rearrangement uses TRBV5-6 and TRBJ1-2; the match to TRBD1 covers 7 bases. The CDR3 is made up of 17 amino acids. Germline CDR1 SGHDT, CDR2 YYEEEE. Germline trimming cut 4 bases from V and 2 bases from J; bases unmatched to any gene: 14. CDR3: CASSLTWAQQGNYGYTF. The CDR3 DNA reads TGTGCCAGCAGCCTGACTTGGGCGCAACAGGGGAACTATGGCTACACCTTC.